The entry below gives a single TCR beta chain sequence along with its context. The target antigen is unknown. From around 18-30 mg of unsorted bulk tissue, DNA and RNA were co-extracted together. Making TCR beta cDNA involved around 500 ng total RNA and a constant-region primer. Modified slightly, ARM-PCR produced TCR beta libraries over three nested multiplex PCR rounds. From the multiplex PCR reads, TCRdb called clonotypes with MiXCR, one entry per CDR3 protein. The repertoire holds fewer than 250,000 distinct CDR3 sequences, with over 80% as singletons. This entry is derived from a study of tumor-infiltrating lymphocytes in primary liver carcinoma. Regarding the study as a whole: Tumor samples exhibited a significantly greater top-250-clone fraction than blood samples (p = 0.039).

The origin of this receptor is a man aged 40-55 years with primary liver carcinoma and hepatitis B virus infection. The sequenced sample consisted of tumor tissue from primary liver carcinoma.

The CDR3 spells CASSKDRTSYEQYF. The DNA for the CDR3 is TGCGCCAGCAGTAAAGATCGGACATCCTACGAGCAGTACTTC. The chain combines TRBV4-3 with TRBJ2-7; the D gene is possibly TRBD1 (5 bases). Trimming took 6 bases from V and 1 from J, leaving 13 bases between them. The CDR3 spans 14 residues. Germline V gene sequence: CDR1 LGHNA, CDR2 YSLEER.